The source of this T cell receptor beta chain is a study of cytomegalovirus exposure and HLA in healthy donors. Study-level points and caveats: Later analysis associated a missense DCLRE1C variant with TCR beta V- and J-gene trimming. The study designated 150 or so TCR beta chains cytomegalovirus-associated. What a later analysis showed was that several of the most significant clusters appeared linked to common viral pathogens. Upon later analysis, HLA-associated TCR beta chains proved more clonally expanded than other, equally common chains.

This CDR3 is built from 16 residues. Trimming at V came to 7 bases and at J to 0 bases, leaving 9 bases not matched to a gene. Germline V gene sequence: CDR1 SNHLY, CDR2 FYNNEI. About this clone: What it recognizes is unknown.

13 Jbeta primers and 60 Vbeta primers were used for the PCR. Generated by immunoSEQ multiplex PCR, the TCRdb table keeps only in-frame clones and is missing some. The data show 100,000 or so clones, 77% seen once. The clonotype was recovered from a woman between 35 and 50 years old in good health and CMV-seronegative. Sequencing input: PBMCs. The V call is TRBV2, the J call TRBJ2-1; 7 positions agree with TRBD1. For the CDR3, the DNA is TGTGCCAGCACCAGGGGGACAGCCCTCTCCTACAATGAGCAGTTCTTC. Residues: CASTRGTALSYNEQFF. Combining the CDR3 with reference TRBV2 and TRBJ2-1 gives the whole variable domain EPEVTQTPSHQVTQMGQEVILRCVPISNHLYFYWYRQILGQKVEFLVSFYNNEISEKSEIFDDQFSVERPDGSNFTLKIRSTKLEDSAMYFCASTRGTALSYNEQFFGPGTRLTVL.